Reported below is one T cell receptor beta chain. The entry originates in a study of cytomegalovirus exposure and HLA in healthy donors. TCRdb's copy holds only in-frame clones and misses some; the assay was immunoSEQ multiplex PCR. Altogether under 250,000 clones are present, roughly 80% being singletons, with the ten largest covering 5.5% to 7%. The clonotype was recovered from a young woman in good health and CMV-seronegative. Sequenced sample: PBMCs.

In DNA form, the CDR3 reads TGTGCCAGCAGTTACTCGATGCGGGGAATATATGGCTACACCTTC. Its translation: CASSYSMRGIYGYTF. V and J are TRBV6-5 and TRBJ1-2; D is ambiguous. The ends were cut back, 0 bases at V and 5 bases at J, with 13 bases in the middle. Germline CDR1 and CDR2: MNHEY and SVGAGI. CDR3 length equals 15 residues.